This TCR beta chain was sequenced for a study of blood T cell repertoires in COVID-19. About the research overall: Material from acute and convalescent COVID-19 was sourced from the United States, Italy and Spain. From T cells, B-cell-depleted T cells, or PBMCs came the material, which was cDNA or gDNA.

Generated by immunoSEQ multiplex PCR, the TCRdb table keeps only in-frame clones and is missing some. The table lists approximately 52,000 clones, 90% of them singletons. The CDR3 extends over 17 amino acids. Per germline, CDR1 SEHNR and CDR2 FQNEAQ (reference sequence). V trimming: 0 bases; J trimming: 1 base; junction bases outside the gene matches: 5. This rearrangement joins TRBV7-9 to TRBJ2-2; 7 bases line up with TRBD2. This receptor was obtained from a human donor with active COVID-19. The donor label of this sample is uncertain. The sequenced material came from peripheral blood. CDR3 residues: CASSLARSGENTGELFF. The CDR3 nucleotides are TGTGCCAGCAGCTTAGCGCGCAGCGGGGAGAACACCGGGGAGCTGTTTTTT.